These T cell receptor beta chains were read from a single sample in a study of T cell responses to AZD1222 COVID-19 vaccine. TCRdb keeps only in-frame clones here, not all; method: immunoSEQ multiplex PCR. The table records some 160,000 clones, around 90% of them present only once. The sequenced sample was peripheral blood, obtained on day 0 of AZD1222 vaccination. These receptors were collected from an adult in good health. The CDR3 runs from the conserved cysteine through the conserved F or W. Fields, in order: J gene, V gene, clone size, D gene, CDR3 DNA, CDR3 protein. D genes are given only for firm matches. Clone size appears in some rows only: once, few, many, or a class for an expanded clone.

j_call: TRBJ1-2
v_call: TRBV3-1/TRBV3-2
clone_size: NA
d_call: NA
cdr3_nt: TGTGCCAGCAGCCAAGATCGCAGGGCGTTCGGCTATGGCTACACCTTC
cdr3_aa: CASSQDRRAFGYGYTF

j_call: TRBJ2-7
v_call: TRBV27
clone_size: NA
d_call: NA
cdr3_nt: TGTGCCAGCAGTTTATCGGCAGGGGCTGCCTACGAGCAGTACTTC
cdr3_aa: CASSLSAGAAYEQYF

j_call: TRBJ1-2
v_call: TRBV10-2
clone_size: NA
d_call: NA
cdr3_nt: TGCGCCAGCAGTGACCGACCTAACTATGGCTACACCTTC
cdr3_aa: CASSDRPNYGYTF

j_call: TRBJ1-5
v_call: TRBV6-2/TRBV6-3
clone_size: NA
d_call: TRBD1
cdr3_nt: TGTGCCAGCAGTACAAGATCAGACAGGGCAGTTCAGCCCCAGCATTTT
cdr3_aa: CASSTRSDRAVQPQHF

j_call: TRBJ2-1
v_call: TRBV5-5
clone_size: NA
d_call: TRBD2
cdr3_nt: TGTGCCAGCAGCACCGGGACTAGCAGGTCCTACAATGAGCAGTTCTTC
cdr3_aa: CASSTGTSRSYNEQFF

j_call: TRBJ1-1
v_call: TRBV28
clone_size: NA
d_call: NA
cdr3_nt: TGTGCCAGCCATGGCGCGGGGGGCCGAGGAACTGAAGCTTTCTTT
cdr3_aa: CASHGAGGRGTEAFF

j_call: TRBJ1-2
v_call: TRBV3-1/TRBV3-2
clone_size: NA
d_call: NA
cdr3_nt: TGTGCCAGCAGCCAAAAAATCGCCGGGCGGTTCTATGGCTACACCTTC
cdr3_aa: CASSQKIAGRFYGYTF

j_call: TRBJ2-7
v_call: TRBV6-5
clone_size: NA
d_call: NA
cdr3_nt: TGTGCCAGCAGTCGACCGGGACGGGCCTACGAGCAGTACTTC
cdr3_aa: CASSRPGRAYEQYF

j_call: TRBJ2-3
v_call: TRBV5-1
clone_size: NA
d_call: NA
cdr3_nt: TGCGCCAGCAGCAGGACGACTAGCACAGATACGCAGTATTTT
cdr3_aa: CASSRTTSTDTQYF

j_call: TRBJ1-2
v_call: TRBV10-3
clone_size: NA
d_call: NA
cdr3_nt: TGTGCCATCTCCAGAGACAGGTTAGATGGCTACACCTTC
cdr3_aa: CAISRDRLDGYTF

j_call: TRBJ2-7
v_call: TRBV4-2
clone_size: once
d_call: NA
cdr3_nt: TGTGCCAGCAGCCAAGATCAGCGGTCCTACGAGCAGTACTTC
cdr3_aa: CASSQDQRSYEQYF

j_call: TRBJ2-2
v_call: TRBV4-1
clone_size: NA
d_call: NA
cdr3_nt: TGCGCCAGCAGCCAGAGGGCCAGTACCGGGGAGCTGTTTTTT
cdr3_aa: CASSQRASTGELFF

j_call: TRBJ2-7
v_call: TRBV29-1
clone_size: NA
d_call: NA
cdr3_nt: TGCAGCGTTGACCAGGGGTCCTACGAGCAGTACTTC
cdr3_aa: CSVDQGSYEQYF

j_call: TRBJ1-5
v_call: TRBV19
clone_size: once
d_call: NA
cdr3_nt: TGTGCCAGTAGTATCGGCAGGCAAGGTCAGCCCCAGCATTTT
cdr3_aa: CASSIGRQGQPQHF

j_call: TRBJ2-2
v_call: TRBV28
clone_size: NA
d_call: TRBD1
cdr3_nt: TGTGCCAGCAGTTTCCCAAGGACAGGGGGAAACACCGGGGAGCTGTTTTTT
cdr3_aa: CASSFPRTGGNTGELFF

j_call: TRBJ2-1
v_call: TRBV7-3
clone_size: NA
d_call: TRBD2
cdr3_nt: TGTGCCAGCAGCTCCGGACAGCCACTAGCGGGAGGCGGTGAGCAGTTCTTC
cdr3_aa: CASSSGQPLAGGGEQFF

j_call: TRBJ2-3
v_call: TRBV6-2/TRBV6-3
clone_size: NA
d_call: NA
cdr3_nt: TGTGCCAGCAGTTACCCATTGGTGCGGATGGACACAGATACGCAGTATTTT
cdr3_aa: CASSYPLVRMDTDTQYF

j_call: TRBJ2-3
v_call: TRBV2
clone_size: NA
d_call: TRBD2
cdr3_nt: TGTGCCAGCAAAACTAGCGGGAGCACAGATACGCAGTATTTT
cdr3_aa: CASKTSGSTDTQYF

j_call: TRBJ2-7
v_call: TRBV5-5
clone_size: NA
d_call: TRBD2
cdr3_nt: TGTGCCAGCAGCTTGAAGTCCAGCGGGAGAGTTGGCGACGAGCAGTACTTC
cdr3_aa: CASSLKSSGRVGDEQYF

j_call: TRBJ2-2
v_call: TRBV3-1/TRBV3-2
clone_size: NA
d_call: NA
cdr3_nt: TGTGCCAGCAGCCCCCGACAGTTAACTAACACCGGGGAGCTGTTTTTT
cdr3_aa: CASSPRQLTNTGELFF

j_call: TRBJ2-1
v_call: TRBV15
clone_size: NA
d_call: TRBD2
cdr3_nt: TGTGCCACCAGCAGAGTGAGGAAGCCTAGCGGGGACAATGAGCAGTTCTTC
cdr3_aa: CATSRVRKPSGDNEQFF

j_call: TRBJ2-3
v_call: TRBV5-5
clone_size: NA
d_call: NA
cdr3_nt: TGTGCCAGCAGCTTGCAGGGTCAAACGGATACGCAGTATTTT
cdr3_aa: CASSLQGQTDTQYF